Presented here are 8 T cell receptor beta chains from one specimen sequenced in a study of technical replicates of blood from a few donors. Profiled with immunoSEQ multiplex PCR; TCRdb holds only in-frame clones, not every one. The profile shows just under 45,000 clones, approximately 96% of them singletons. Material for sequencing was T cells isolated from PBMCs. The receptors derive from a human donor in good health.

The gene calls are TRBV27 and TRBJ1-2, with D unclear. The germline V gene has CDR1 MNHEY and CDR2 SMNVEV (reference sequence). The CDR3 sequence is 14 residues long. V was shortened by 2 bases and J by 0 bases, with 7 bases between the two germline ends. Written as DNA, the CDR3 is TGTGCCAGCAGTTTAGGGCAACCTAACTATGGCTACACCTTC. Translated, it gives CASSLGQPNYGYTF.

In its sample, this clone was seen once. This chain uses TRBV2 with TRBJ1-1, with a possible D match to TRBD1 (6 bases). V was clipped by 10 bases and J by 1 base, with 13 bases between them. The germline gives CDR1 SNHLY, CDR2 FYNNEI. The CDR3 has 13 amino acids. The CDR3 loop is CAMNREKNTEAFF. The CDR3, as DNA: TGTGCCATGAACAGGGAGAAGAACACTGAAGCTTTCTTT.

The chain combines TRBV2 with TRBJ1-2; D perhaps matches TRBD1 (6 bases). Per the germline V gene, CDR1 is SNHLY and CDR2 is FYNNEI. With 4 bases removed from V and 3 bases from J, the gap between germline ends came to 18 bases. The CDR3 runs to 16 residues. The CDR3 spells CASSVAGAVQHYGYTF. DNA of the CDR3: TGTGCCAGCAGTGTGGCAGGGGCCGTTCAACACTATGGCTACACCTTC.

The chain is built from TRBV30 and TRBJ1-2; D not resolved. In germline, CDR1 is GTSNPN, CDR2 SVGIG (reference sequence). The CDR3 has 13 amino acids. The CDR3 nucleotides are TGTGTCTGCCGGGCTAGCCTGGGCTATGGCTACACCTTC. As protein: CVCRASLGYGYTF.

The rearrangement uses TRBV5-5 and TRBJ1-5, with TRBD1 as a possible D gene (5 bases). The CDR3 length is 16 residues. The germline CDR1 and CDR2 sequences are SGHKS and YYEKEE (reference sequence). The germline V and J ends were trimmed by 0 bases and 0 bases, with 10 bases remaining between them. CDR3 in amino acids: CASSLGTSLSNQPQHF. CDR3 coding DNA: TGTGCCAGCAGCTTGGGGACATCCCTTAGCAATCAGCCCCAGCATTTT.

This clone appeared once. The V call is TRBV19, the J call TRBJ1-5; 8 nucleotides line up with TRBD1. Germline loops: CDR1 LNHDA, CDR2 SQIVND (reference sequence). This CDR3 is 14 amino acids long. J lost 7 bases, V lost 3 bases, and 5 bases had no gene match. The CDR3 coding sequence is TGTGCCAGTAGTATGTCAGGGGGCAGACAGCCCCAGCATTTT. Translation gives CASSMSGGRQPQHF.

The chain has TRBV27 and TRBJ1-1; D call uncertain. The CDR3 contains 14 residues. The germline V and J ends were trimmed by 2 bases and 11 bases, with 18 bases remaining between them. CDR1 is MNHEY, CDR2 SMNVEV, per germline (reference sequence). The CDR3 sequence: CASSLGYGEVIAFF. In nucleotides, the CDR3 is TGTGCCAGCAGTTTAGGTTATGGGGAGGTAATTGCTTTCTTT.

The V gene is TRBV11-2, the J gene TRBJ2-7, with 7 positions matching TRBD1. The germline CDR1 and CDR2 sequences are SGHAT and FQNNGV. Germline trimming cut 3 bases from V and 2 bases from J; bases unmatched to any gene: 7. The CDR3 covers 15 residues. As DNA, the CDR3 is TGTGCCAGCAGCTTCCGGGACAGTCGAGCCTACGAGCAGTACTTC. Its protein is CASSFRDSRAYEQYF.